Listed below are T cell receptor beta chains from one sample, sequenced in a study of T cells after yellow fever vaccination. TCRdb used MiXCR to reprocess the 5' RACE reads, holding one entry per CDR3 protein. The data hold hundreds of thousands of distinct CDR3 sequences, with 9% to 15% observed a single time. The sample here was PBMCs, taken on the day of the yellow fever booster vaccination. The receptors originated from a young man who received the YFV17D yellow fever vaccine. The conserved cysteine and the conserved F or W are not part of the CDR3 here. Expanded clones get a size class; other rows say once, few or many, or leave the size out.

size | length | V | CDR3
NA | 13 | TRBV7-2 | ASSSGQRLTGELF
NA | 9 | TRBV6-4 | ASSPPLEQY
NA | 14 | TRBV10-1 | ASSRSTGLMNTEAF
NA | 13 | TRBV6-2/TRBV6-3 | ASSYSQGARPEAF
NA | 13 | TRBV5-8 | ASGDRTGRPGELF
NA | 14 | TRBV7-2 | ASSLDRDRPHEKLF
few | 12 | TRBV12-3/TRBV12-4 | ASSFAVRNTEAF
NA | 10 | TRBV3-1 | ASSLPLRTQY
NA | 15 | TRBV15 | ATSILGSGRFKETQY
few | 11 | TRBV5-4 | ASSYSSGSEQF
NA | 12 | TRBV11-2 | ASSPRAQTGTQY
few | 12 | TRBV6-1 | ASSKGRKPYEQY
NA | 13 | TRBV7-7 | ASSLRGGDTDTQY
NA | 12 | TRBV12-3/TRBV12-4 | ASSFWDSNEKLF
NA | 14 | TRBV14 | ASSRLATGGYNEQF
NA | 12 | TRBV2 | ASSERTHYNEQF
few | 13 | TRBV7-2 | ASSPQAATGNEQY
many | 12 | TRBV7-9 | ASSLTQGENEQF
NA | 11 | TRBV12-3/TRBV12-4 | ASGPRGSYEQY
few | 11 | TRBV18 | ASSHDDYNEQF
NA | 14 | TRBV20-1 | SARAVGARITYEQY
NA | 10 | TRBV15 | ATSRDWVEQY
NA | 11 | TRBV5-1 | ASSAQGISEQY
NA | 10 | TRBV24-1 | ATSDGAEKLF
NA | 14 | TRBV4-1 | ASSQDRLAGDGELF